This T cell receptor (beta chain) was found in a study of T-cell memory formation after mild COVID-19. Study-level results: Clones that contracted from day 15 to 85 were balanced CD4/CD8, while later expanders leaned CD4+. Within pre-infection memory, some responding clones were found, suggesting cross-reactive memory joined.

In this sample, this clonotype turned up a few times. The antigen is unknown. Germline V gene data show CDR1 as KGHDR and CDR2 as SFDVKD. This CDR3 spans 14 amino acids. V gave up 7 bases and J gave up 5 bases; unmatched junction bases: 9. Researchers used 5'RACE with constant-segment primers to make TCR alpha and TCR beta cDNA libraries that carry sample barcodes and UMIs. TCRdb re-called the 5' RACE reads with MiXCR, one entry per CDR3 protein. The repertoire includes about 470,000 distinct CDR3 sequences, around a sixth of them detected once, and about 12% sits in the top ten. The rearrangement uses TRBV24-1 and TRBJ2-5, with TRBD1 matching 7 bases. The sequenced sample was PBMCs or a T cell subset sorted from them (not recorded which). The clonotype originates from an adult woman who had mild COVID-19 (a few samples of this study predate the infection). Cell type and time point are not known. The CDR3 DNA sequence: TGTGCCACCAGAGCTACAGGGGCGGAGGAGACCCAGTACTTC. Its protein is CATRATGAEETQYF.